This is a list of T cell receptor beta chains from one sample in a study of blood T cell repertoires in COVID-19. TCRdb's copy holds only in-frame clones and misses some; the assay was immunoSEQ multiplex PCR. The sample records 300,000 to 350,000 clones, nearly 90% being singletons. The sequenced sample was peripheral blood. Source of these receptors: a woman between 35 and 50 years old with COVID-19, enrolled during active disease. CDR3s include the opening cysteine and the closing phenylalanine or tryptophan.

TRBV7-2,CASSLRLAGGPGEQFF
TRBV6-2/TRBV6-3,CASSERTSGSSYEQFF
TRBV27,CASSSGGQPQHF
TRBV5-4,CASSPFLSTDTQYF
TRBV5-1,CASSFGSGTDTQYF
TRBV5-1,CASSFRDSQETQYF
TRBV18,CASSRTGPNTGELFF
TRBV9,CASSPRQGMGTDTQYF
TRBV18,CASSPTGDGETQYF
TRBV12-3/TRBV12-4,CASSPRDTETQYF
TRBV2,CASSSGQGEGLVYEQYF
TRBV29-1,CSAGHMNTEAFF
TRBV27,CASSLSRGPGEAFF
TRBV29-1,CSVLGAASEKLFF
TRBV19,CASRNVGVLGQPQHF
TRBV14,CASSQWGVQPQHF
TRBV3-1/TRBV3-2,CASSHKAGGTYNEQFF
TRBV9,CASSVGPAGGPIEQFF
TRBV29-1,CSVEVSGVNTGELFF
TRBV5-1,CASSSGHMNTEAFF
TRBV9,CASSVALLAGASTDTQYF
TRBV3-1/TRBV3-2,CASSQGGDRGSTNSPLHF
TRBV5-4,CASSLSPKQGGSYNSPLHF
TRBV3-1/TRBV3-2,CASSQSQEEGKQYF
TRBV6-5,CASGGDLAEAFF
TRBV29-1,CSVDRTGAEAFF
TRBV6-2/TRBV6-3,CASSHSPYEQYF
TRBV3-1/TRBV3-2,CASSQGTGGNTEAFF
TRBV10-3,CAISESRGEAKNIQYF
TRBV5-5,CASSPGGGRMTYEQYF
TRBV28,CASSLSGPGYGYTF
TRBV12-5,CASGLSGGTANIQYF
TRBV9,CASSVGQPNTEAFF
TRBV7-2,CASRSGLAGGYEQYF
TRBV30,CAWSFSPGLAYKETQYF
TRBV29-1,CSVDVQQETQYF
TRBV19,CASSSGQGPWNEQFF
TRBV2,CASREQGDNEKLFF
TRBV7-8,CASTGELRGNYGYTF
TRBV9,CASSVEVRHEQFF
TRBV28,CASISGGQSYGYTF
TRBV27,CASSPTRTGSYNEQFF
TRBV4-3,CASSLITGGTEAFF
TRBV3-1/TRBV3-2,CASSPRGTGGAFF
TRBV5-1,CASMSGLAGGLSSYEQYF